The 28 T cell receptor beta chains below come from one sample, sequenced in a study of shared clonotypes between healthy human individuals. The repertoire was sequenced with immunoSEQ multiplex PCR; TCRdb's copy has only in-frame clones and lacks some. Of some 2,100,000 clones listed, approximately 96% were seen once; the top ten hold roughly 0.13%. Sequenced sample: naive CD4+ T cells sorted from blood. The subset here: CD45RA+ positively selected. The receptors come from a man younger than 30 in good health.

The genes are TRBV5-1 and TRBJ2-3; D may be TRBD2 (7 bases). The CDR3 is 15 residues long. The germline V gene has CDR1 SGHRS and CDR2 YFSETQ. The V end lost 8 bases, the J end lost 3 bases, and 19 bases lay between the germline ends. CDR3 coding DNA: TGCGCCAGTAGCCCCTTAGGGGGGGGGACAGATACGCAGTATTTT. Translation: CASSPLGGGTDTQYF.

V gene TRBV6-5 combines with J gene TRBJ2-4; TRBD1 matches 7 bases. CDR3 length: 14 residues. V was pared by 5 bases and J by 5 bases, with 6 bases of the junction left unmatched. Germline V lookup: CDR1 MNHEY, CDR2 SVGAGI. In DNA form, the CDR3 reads TGTGCCAGCAGTAGACAGGGTAAACAAAACATTCAGTACTTC. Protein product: CASSRQGKQNIQYF.

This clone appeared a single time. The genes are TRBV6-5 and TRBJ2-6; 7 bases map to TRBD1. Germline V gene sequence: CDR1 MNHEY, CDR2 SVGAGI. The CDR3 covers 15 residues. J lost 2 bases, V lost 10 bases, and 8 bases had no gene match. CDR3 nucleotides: TGTGCCACCACCGACAGGGTAGCTGGGGCCAACGTCCTGACTTTC. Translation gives CATTDRVAGANVLTF.

CDR3 loop: CASSARAKNTEAFF. The CDR3 nucleotides are TGTGCCAGCAGTGCCCGGGCGAAGAACACTGAAGCTTTCTTT. The chain has TRBV6-1 and TRBJ1-1; unclear D gene. CDR3 length equals 14 residues. The V end lost 4 bases, the J end lost 1 base, and 10 bases lay between the germline ends. Germline CDR1 reads MNHNS; CDR2 reads SASEGT.

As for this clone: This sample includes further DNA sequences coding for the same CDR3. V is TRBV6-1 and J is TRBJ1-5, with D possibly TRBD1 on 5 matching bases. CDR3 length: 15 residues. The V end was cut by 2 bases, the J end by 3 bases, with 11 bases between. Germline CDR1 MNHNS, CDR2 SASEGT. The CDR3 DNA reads TGTGCCAGCAGTGAATCCCAGGGATACAATCAGCCCCAGCATTTT. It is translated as CASSESQGYNQPQHF.

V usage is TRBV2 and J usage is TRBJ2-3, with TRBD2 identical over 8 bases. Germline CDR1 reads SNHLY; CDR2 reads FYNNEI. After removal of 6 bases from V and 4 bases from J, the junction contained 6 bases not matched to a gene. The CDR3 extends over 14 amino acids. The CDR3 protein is CASRVLAGPDTQYF. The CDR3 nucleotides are TGTGCCAGCAGAGTTCTAGCGGGCCCAGATACGCAGTATTTT.

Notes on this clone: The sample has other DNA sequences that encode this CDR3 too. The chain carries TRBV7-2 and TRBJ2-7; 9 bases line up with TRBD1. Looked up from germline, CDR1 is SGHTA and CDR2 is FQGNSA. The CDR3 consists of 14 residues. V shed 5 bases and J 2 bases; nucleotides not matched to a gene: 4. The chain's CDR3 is CASSLGQGAYEQYF. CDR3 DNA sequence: TGTGCCAGCAGCCTGGGACAGGGAGCCTACGAGCAGTACTTC.

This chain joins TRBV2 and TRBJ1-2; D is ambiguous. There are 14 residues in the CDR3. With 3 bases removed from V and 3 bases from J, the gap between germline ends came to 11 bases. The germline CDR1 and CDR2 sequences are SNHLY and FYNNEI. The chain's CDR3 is CASSDGRFDYGYTF. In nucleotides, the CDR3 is TGTGCCAGCAGTGATGGGAGGTTCGACTATGGCTACACCTTC.

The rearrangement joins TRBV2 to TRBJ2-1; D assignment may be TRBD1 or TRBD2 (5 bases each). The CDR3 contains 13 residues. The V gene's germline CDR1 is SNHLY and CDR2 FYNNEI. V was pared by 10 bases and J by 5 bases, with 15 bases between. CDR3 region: CAIWSLGHNEQFF. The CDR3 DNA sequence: TGTGCCATTTGGAGTCTGGGACACAATGAGCAGTTCTTC. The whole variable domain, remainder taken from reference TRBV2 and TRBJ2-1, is EPEVTQTPSHQVTQMGQEVILRCVPISNHLYFYWYRQILGQKVEFLVSFYNNEISEKSEIFDDQFSVERPDGSNFTLKIRSTKLEDSAMYFCAIWSLGHNEQFFGPGTRLTVL.

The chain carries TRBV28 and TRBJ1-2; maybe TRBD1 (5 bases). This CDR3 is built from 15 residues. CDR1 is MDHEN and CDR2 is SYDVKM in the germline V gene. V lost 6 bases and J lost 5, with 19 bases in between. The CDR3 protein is CASRTLSGGGYGYTF. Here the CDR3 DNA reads TGTGCCAGCAGGACATTGTCGGGGGGAGGGTATGGCTACACCTTC.

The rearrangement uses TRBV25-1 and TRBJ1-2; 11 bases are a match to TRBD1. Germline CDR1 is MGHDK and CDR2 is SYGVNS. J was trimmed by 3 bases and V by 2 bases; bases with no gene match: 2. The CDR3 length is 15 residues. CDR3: CASSELGQGDYGYTF. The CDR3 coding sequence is TGTGCCAGCAGTGAACTGGGACAGGGGGACTATGGCTACACCTTC.

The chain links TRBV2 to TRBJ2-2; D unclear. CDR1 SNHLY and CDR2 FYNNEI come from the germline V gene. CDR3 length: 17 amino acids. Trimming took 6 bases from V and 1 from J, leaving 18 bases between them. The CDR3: CASSSGRLLGNTGELFF. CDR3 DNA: TGTGCCAGCAGCTCGGGTAGATTACTTGGGAACACCGGGGAGCTGTTTTTT.

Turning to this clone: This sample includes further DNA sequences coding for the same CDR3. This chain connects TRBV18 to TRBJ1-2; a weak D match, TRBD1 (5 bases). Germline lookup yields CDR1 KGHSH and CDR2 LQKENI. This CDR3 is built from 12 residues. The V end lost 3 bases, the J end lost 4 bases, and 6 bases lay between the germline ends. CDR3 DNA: TGTGCCAGCTCACCGGGGGGCTATGGCTACACCTTC. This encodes CASSPGGYGYTF.

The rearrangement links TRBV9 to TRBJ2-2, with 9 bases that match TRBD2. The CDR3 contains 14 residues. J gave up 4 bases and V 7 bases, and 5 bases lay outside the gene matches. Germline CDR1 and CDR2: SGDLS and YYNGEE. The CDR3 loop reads CASDSGSSTGELFF. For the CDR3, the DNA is TGTGCCAGCGATAGCGGGAGCAGCACCGGGGAGCTGTTTTTT.

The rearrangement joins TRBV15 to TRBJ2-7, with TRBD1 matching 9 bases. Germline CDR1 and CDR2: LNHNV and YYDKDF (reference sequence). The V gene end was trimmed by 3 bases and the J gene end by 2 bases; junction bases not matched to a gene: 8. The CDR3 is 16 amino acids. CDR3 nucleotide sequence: TGTGCCACCAGCAGTGAAGCCGGGACAGGGACCTACGAGCAGTACTTC. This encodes CATSSEAGTGTYEQYF.

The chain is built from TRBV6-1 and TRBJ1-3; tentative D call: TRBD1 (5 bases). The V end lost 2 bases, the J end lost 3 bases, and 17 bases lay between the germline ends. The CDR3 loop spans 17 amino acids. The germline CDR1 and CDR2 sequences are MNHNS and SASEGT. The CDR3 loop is CASSELWDAGGGNTIYF. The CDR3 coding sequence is TGTGCCAGCAGTGAATTGTGGGACGCGGGAGGTGGAAACACCATATATTTT.

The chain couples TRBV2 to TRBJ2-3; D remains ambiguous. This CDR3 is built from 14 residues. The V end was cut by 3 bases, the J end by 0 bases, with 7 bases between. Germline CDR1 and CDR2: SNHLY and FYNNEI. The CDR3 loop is CASSEAASTDTQYF. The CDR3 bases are TGTGCCAGCAGTGAGGCTGCTAGCACAGATACGCAGTATTTT.

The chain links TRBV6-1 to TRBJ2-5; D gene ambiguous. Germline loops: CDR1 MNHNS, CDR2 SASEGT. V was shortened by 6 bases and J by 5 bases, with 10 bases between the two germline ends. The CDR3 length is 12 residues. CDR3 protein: CASRGISETQYF. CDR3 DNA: TGTGCCAGCAGAGGCATCTCGGAGACCCAGTACTTC.

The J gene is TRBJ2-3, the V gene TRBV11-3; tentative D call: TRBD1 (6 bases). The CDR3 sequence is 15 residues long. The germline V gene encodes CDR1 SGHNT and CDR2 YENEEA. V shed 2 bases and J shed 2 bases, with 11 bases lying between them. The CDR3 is CASSLWGQDTDTQYF. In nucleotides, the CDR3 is TGTGCCAGCAGCTTATGGGGACAAGACACAGATACGCAGTATTTT. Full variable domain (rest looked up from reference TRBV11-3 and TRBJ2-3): EAGVVQSPRYKIIEKKQPVAFWCNPISGHNTLYWYLQNLGQGPELLIRYENEEAVDDSQLPKDRFSAERLKGVDSTLKIQPAELGDSAVYLCASSLWGQDTDTQYFGPGTRLTVL.

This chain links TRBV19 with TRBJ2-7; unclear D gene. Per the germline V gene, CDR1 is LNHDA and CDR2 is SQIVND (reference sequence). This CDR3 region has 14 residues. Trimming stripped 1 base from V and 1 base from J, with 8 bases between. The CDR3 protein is CASSIGPSSYEQYF. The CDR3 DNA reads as TGTGCCAGTAGTATAGGTCCTAGTTCCTACGAGCAGTACTTC.

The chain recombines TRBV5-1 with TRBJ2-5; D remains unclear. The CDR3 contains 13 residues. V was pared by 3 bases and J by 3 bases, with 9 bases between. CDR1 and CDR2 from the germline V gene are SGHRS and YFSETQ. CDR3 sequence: CASSSRSEETQYF. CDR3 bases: TGCGCCAGCAGCTCAAGGTCCGAAGAGACCCAGTACTTC.

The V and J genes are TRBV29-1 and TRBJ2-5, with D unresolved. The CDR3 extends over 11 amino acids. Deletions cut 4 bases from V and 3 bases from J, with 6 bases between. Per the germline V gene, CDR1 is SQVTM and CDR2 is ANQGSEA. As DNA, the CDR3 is TGCAGCGTTGGGTGGGAAGAGACCCAGTACTTC. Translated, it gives CSVGWEETQYF. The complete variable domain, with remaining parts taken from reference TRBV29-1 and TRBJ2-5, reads SAVISQKPSRDICQRGTSLTIQCQVDSQVTMMFWYRQQPGQSLTLIATANQGSEATYESGFVIDKFPISRPNLTFSTLTVSNMSPEDSSIYLCSVGWEETQYFGPGTRLLVL.

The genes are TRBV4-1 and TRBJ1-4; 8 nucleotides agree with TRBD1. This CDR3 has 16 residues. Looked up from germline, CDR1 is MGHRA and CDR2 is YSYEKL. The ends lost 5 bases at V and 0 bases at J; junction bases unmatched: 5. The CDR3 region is CASSGTGVTTNEKLFF. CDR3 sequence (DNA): TGCGCCAGCAGCGGGACAGGCGTAACAACTAATGAAAAACTGTTTTTT.

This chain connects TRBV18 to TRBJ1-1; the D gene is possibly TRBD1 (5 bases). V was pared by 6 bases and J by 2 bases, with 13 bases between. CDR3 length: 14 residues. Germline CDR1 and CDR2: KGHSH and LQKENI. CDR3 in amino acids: CASSLNRDNTEAFF. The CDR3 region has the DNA TGTGCCAGCTCTCTGAACCGGGACAACACTGAAGCTTTCTTT.

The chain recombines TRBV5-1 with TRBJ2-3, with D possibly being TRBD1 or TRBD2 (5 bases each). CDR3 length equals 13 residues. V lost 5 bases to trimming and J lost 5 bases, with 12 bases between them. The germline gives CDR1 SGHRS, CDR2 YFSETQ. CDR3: CASRRGDGDTQYF. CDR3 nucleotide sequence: TGCGCCAGCAGGAGGGGTGATGGAGATACGCAGTATTTT.

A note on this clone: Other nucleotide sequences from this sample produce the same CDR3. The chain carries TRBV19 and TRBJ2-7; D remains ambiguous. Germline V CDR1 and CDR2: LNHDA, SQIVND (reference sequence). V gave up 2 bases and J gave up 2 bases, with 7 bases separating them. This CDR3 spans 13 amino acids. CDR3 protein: CASSIQGPYEQYF. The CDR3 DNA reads TGTGCCAGTAGTATACAAGGACCCTACGAGCAGTACTTC.

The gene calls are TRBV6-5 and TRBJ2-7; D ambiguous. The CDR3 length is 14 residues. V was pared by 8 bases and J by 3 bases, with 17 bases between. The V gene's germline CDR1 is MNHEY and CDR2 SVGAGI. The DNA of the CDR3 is TGTGCCAGCCGATTGTCCTGGACGGGCTACGAGCAGTACTTC. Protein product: CASRLSWTGYEQYF.

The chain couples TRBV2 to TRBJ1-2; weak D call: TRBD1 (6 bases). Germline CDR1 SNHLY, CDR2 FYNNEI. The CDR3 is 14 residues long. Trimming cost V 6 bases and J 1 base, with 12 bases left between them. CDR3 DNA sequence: TGTGCCAGCAGGGGGGGCAGGGGTAACTATGGCTACACCTTC. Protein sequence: CASRGGRGNYGYTF.